These T cell receptor beta chains were read from a single sample in a study of post-analysis software for immune sequencing data. TCRdb called the PCR reads again in MiXCR, with one record for every CDR3 protein. Among about 540,000 distinct CDR3 sequences listed, 30% to 40% were seen once. What was sequenced was blood. The receptors stem from a girl between 2 and 17 years old with multiple sclerosis. CDR3s include the opening cysteine and the closing phenylalanine or tryptophan. Fields, in order: CDR3 length, D gene, J gene, V gene, clone size, CDR3 DNA, CDR3 protein. D genes are given only for firm matches. Clone size appears in some rows only: once, few, many, or a class for an expanded clone.

>11|.|TRBJ2-5|TRBV2|.
TGTGCCAGCGGGAAGCAAGAGACCCAGTACTTC
CASGKQETQYF
>16|TRBD1|TRBJ2-1|TRBV6-1|.
TGTGCCAGCAGTGAATCGGGACAGGGATACTACAATGAGCAGTTCTTC
CASSESGQGYYNEQFF
>17|.|TRBJ2-1|TRBV7-9|.
TGTGCCAGCAGCTTCTCTAATAAGGGGACGGTCTACAATGAGCAGTTCTTC
CASSFSNKGTVYNEQFF
>14|.|TRBJ2-5|TRBV25-1|few
TGTGCCAGCAGTGGTGCCAGGCGAGCGGAGACCCAGTACTTC
CASSGARRAETQYF
>14|.|TRBJ2-5|TRBV6-5|few
TGTGCCAGCAGTTACTCGACCCCCGGGGAGACCCAGTACTTC
CASSYSTPGETQYF
>12|.|TRBJ2-5|TRBV28|.
TGTGCCAGCAGTTTCGTACCGAAGACCCAGTACTTC
CASSFVPKTQYF
>15|TRBD2|TRBJ2-5|TRBV7-2|.
TGTGCCAGCAGCTTAGGGGCTAGCGGGGCGGAGACCCAGTACTTC
CASSLGASGAETQYF
>14|.|TRBJ2-5|TRBV5-1|many
TGTGCCAGCAGCCTAGGGGGGGGCCAAGAGACCCAGTACTTC
CASSLGGGQETQYF
>16|.|TRBJ1-4|TRBV4-1|.
TGCGCCAGCAGCCAGGAGTCCGGGACACGCAGCGAAAAACTGTTTTTT
CASSQESGTRSEKLFF
>13|.|TRBJ2-7|TRBV5-1|.
TGCGCCAGCAGCTTGGCCGGTATCTACGAGCAGTACTTC
CASSLAGIYEQYF
>15|TRBD1|TRBJ2-4|TRBV3-1|few
TGTGCCAGCAGCCCACCCGACAGGGGAGAAAACATTCAGTACTTC
CASSPPDRGENIQYF
>15|TRBD1|TRBJ1-4|TRBV27|few
TGTGCCAGCAGTTCCTTGGGACAGGGAAACACGAAACTGTTTTTT
CASSSLGQGNTKLFF
>14|.|TRBJ2-3|TRBV10-2|.
TGCGCCAGCAGTGAAAGAGGTAGCACAGATACGCAGTATTTT
CASSERGSTDTQYF
>18|.|TRBJ2-6|TRBV9|.
TGTGCCAGCAGCCCGACCCCTTACTTCAGCTCTGGGGCCAACGTCCTGACTTTC
CASSPTPYFSSGANVLTF
>14|TRBD2|TRBJ2-1|TRBV20-1|.
TGCAGTGCTACTAGCGGGGTGTCCTACAATGAGCAGTTCTTC
CSATSGVSYNEQFF
>14|.|TRBJ2-6|TRBV5-1|.
TGCGCCAGCAGATCAGGCGCTGGGGCCAACGTCCTGACTTTC
CASRSGAGANVLTF
>16|.|TRBJ1-5|TRBV12-3/TRBV12-4|.
TGTGCCAGCAGTCCACCTCCGAGAATGGGAGAACAGCCCCAGCATTTT
CASSPPPRMGEQPQHF
>14|TRBD1|TRBJ2-7|TRBV2|few
TGTGCCAGCTGTCCGGGACAGGGGGCCTGGGAGCAGTACTTC
CASCPGQGAWEQYF
>15|.|TRBJ1-4|TRBV3-1|.
TGTGCCAGCAGCCAAGATCGAAGGGGAGCGGTGGAACTGTTTTTT
CASSQDRRGAVELFF
>15|.|TRBJ1-4|TRBV5-1|.
TGCGCCAGCAGCCTTGACATCGCAACTAATGAAAAACTGTTTTTT
CASSLDIATNEKLFF
>17|TRBD1|TRBJ1-2|TRBV11-2|.
TGTGCCAGCAGCAGACCCGGGACAGGGGGCTCGAACTATGGCTACACCTTC
CASSRPGTGGSNYGYTF
>12|.|TRBJ1-2|TRBV4-1|.
TGCGCCAGCAGCCAAGAGGAGTATGGCTACACCTTC
CASSQEEYGYTF
>14|.|TRBJ2-5|TRBV6-1|.
TGTGCCAGCAGTGTAGGGAATCTTGGGGAGACCCAGTACTTC
CASSVGNLGETQYF
>17|.|TRBJ1-1|TRBV6-5|.
TGTGCCAGCAGTTACTCGAGTAATCCAGGGGCGTACACTGAAGCTTTCTTT
CASSYSSNPGAYTEAFF
>14|TRBD2|TRBJ2-1|TRBV9|.
TGTGCCAGCAGCGCGACTAGCGGGGAGGAGACCCAGTTCTTC
CASSATSGEETQFF
>18|TRBD2|TRBJ2-3|TRBV28|.
TGTGCCAGCAGTCCGCGGGGGGTGTCGGGTGGTCACACAGATACGCAGTATTTT
CASSPRGVSGGHTDTQYF
>17|.|TRBJ1-2|TRBV4-1|few
TGCGCCAGCAGCCCCTTGGGAGAATCCGAGGGAGGCTATGGCTACACCTTC
CASSPLGESEGGYGYTF
>16|TRBD1|TRBJ1-4|TRBV20-1|few
TGCAGTGCTAGAGAGATGGCGAGACAGGGGAAGGAAAAACTGTTTTTT
CSAREMARQGKEKLFF
>15|.|TRBJ2-3|TRBV4-1|.
TGCGCCAGCAGCCCGGGGGCGGTACCCACAGATACGCAGTATTTT
CASSPGAVPTDTQYF
>13|TRBD2|TRBJ2-5|TRBV29-1|.
TGCAGCGTTGAAGCTAGCGGGGGGGAGACCCAGTACTTC
CSVEASGGETQYF
>14|.|TRBJ2-7|TRBV10-3|few
TGTGCCATCAGTGAGTCCGGGGGAGGATACGAGCAGTACTTC
CAISESGGGYEQYF
>15|TRBD2|TRBJ2-5|TRBV20-1|.
TGCAGTGCTAAATCAAGCGGGGGGGCCGGGGAGACCCAGTACTTC
CSAKSSGGAGETQYF
>14|TRBD2|TRBJ2-7|TRBV3-1|.
TGTGCCAGCAGCCCCAGCGGGGTGGCCTACGAGCAGTACTTC
CASSPSGVAYEQYF
>15|TRBD2|TRBJ2-5|TRBV10-3|.
TGTGCCATCAGTCAGACTAGCGGGGTTACAGAGACCCAGTACTTC
CAISQTSGVTETQYF
>14|TRBD1|TRBJ2-2|TRBV4-1|.
TGCGCCAGCAGCCAGTGGACAGGGACCGGGGAGCTGTTTTTT
CASSQWTGTGELFF
>16|.|TRBJ2-7|TRBV4-1|few
TGCGCCAGCAGCCAAGATAACCAGGGTACCCGCTACGAGCAGTACTTC
CASSQDNQGTRYEQYF